Shown below are 15 T cell receptor beta chains from a single sample sequenced in a study of response to subunit inactivated influenza vaccine. TCRdb redid the calling of the RT-PCR reads with MiXCR, one entry per CDR3 protein. The sample lists roughly 710,000 distinct CDR3 sequences, 11% to 15% occurring once. Here the sequenced sample was PBMCs from blood, taken roughly 2 weeks before vaccination. These receptors were collected from a middle-aged man who received an inactivated influenza vaccine.

In its sample, this clonotype was seen a few times. The genes are TRBV12-3 or TRBV12-4 and TRBJ2-1, with D possibly called TRBD1 or TRBD2 (5 bases each). The CDR3 runs 15 residues. Trimming cost V 6 bases and J 4 bases, with 16 bases left between them. In DNA form, the CDR3 reads TGTGCCAGCAGGCGCCGGGACCAAAATTACAATGAGCAGTTCTTC. Protein product: CASRRRDQNYNEQFF.

Points on this clonotype: A read error is possible here, since a much larger clone lies one base away. This chain joins TRBV6-1 and TRBJ1-1, with 7 positions matching TRBD1. The CDR3 sequence is 14 residues long. V was pared by 4 bases and J by 7 bases, with 9 bases of the junction left unmatched. Germline V lookup: CDR1 MNHNS, CDR2 SASEGT. CDR3 DNA: TGTGCCAGCAGTGGACAGGGCGATCACAATGAAGCTTTCTTT. Its protein is CASSGQGDHNEAFF.

This clonotype has a handful of counts. The chain is built from TRBV6-2 or TRBV6-3 and TRBJ2-1, with 9 nucleotides matching TRBD2. Unmatched junction bases numbered 5, after V lost 2 bases and J lost 6 bases. Germline CDR1 is MNHEY and CDR2 is SVGEGT. CDR3 size: 15 residues. For the CDR3, the DNA is TGTGCCAGCAGTTACGGGGCTAGCGGGACCAATGAGCAGTTCTTC. It is translated as CASSYGASGTNEQFF.

The V call is TRBV11-2, the J call TRBJ2-1, with TRBD2 matching over 11 bases. The ends lost 1 base at V and 16 bases at J; junction bases unmatched: 6. Germline-derived CDR1 and CDR2 are SGHAT and FQNNGV. The CDR3 totals 13 residues. This chain's CDR3 is CASSLGVAGGGFF. The CDR3 DNA is TGTGCCAGCAGCTTAGGAGTAGCGGGGGGGGGATTCTTC.

Only a few counts were recorded for this clonotype. This sequence joins TRBV11-2 and TRBJ2-7, with a weak D call TRBD1 (5 bases). The CDR3 spans 15 residues. V dropped 0 bases and J dropped 2 bases, with 11 bases sitting between them. Germline CDR1 and CDR2: SGHAT and FQNNGV. CDR3 nucleotides: TGTGCCAGCAGCTTAGATCTAACAGGTCCCTACGAGCAGTACTTC. It is translated as CASSLDLTGPYEQYF.

In its sample, this clonotype was seen a few times. The chain has TRBV29-1 and TRBJ2-5; D might be TRBD2 (5 bases). This CDR3 comprises 12 residues. Trimming shortened V by 7 bases and J by 7 bases, and 16 bases separated the two germline ends. Germline V gene data show CDR1 as SQVTM and CDR2 as ANQGSEA. CDR3: CSAHRGQRTQYF. Written as DNA, the CDR3 is TGCAGCGCCCACCGGGGTCAAAGGACCCAGTACTTC.

The J gene is TRBJ2-7, the V gene TRBV7-2; D is tentatively TRBD1 or TRBD2 (5 bases each). Germline values: CDR1 SGHTA, CDR2 FQGNSA. This CDR3 has 16 residues. Trimming removed 5 bases from V and 0 bases from J, with 17 bases in between. CDR3 sequence (DNA): TGTGCCAGCAGCCCCGGCCCGGGACGGAGCTCCTACGAGCAGTACTTC. It is translated as CASSPGPGRSSYEQYF.

This clonotype appeared many times. This sequence joins TRBV7-8 and TRBJ1-5, with 7 nucleotides matching TRBD1. CDR1 and CDR2 (germline): SGHVS, FQNEAQ. The CDR3 has 15 residues. The trim removed 5 bases at V and 2 bases at J, leaving 6 bases unmatched. The CDR3 DNA sequence: TGTGCCAGCAGCCCAGACAGGGTGGGCAATCAGCCCCAGCATTTT. It codes for CASSPDRVGNQPQHF.

This clonotype was observed a few times. The chain links TRBV18 to TRBJ2-2; D ambiguous. V gave up 10 bases and J gave up 3 bases, with 12 bases separating them. CDR3 length equals 13 residues. Germline V lookup: CDR1 KGHSH, CDR2 LQKENI. The CDR3 loop reads CATPILDTGELFF. CDR3 nucleotides: TGTGCCACCCCGATTTTGGACACCGGGGAGCTGTTTTTT.

The sample holds a few counts of this clonotype. This chain joins TRBV7-8 and TRBJ2-1; D not resolved. This CDR3 contains 12 residues. Per the germline V gene, CDR1 is SGHVS and CDR2 is FQNEAQ. The V gene lost 5 bases and the J gene lost 8 bases, with 10 bases spanning the gap. The CDR3 region is CASSPEVYEQFF. The CDR3 region has the DNA TGTGCCAGCAGCCCAGAAGTCTATGAGCAGTTCTTC.

This clonotype has ten or more counts. The chain is built from TRBV5-1 and TRBJ2-1; TRBD2 matches at 7 bases. From germline, CDR1 is SGHRS and CDR2 YFSETQ. V lost 4 bases to trimming and J lost 3 bases; unmatched junction nucleotides: 7. The CDR3 extends over 15 amino acids. The CDR3 DNA reads as TGCGCCAGCAGCCTATCGGGGGGAAACTACAATGAGCAGTTCTTC. Protein sequence: CASSLSGGNYNEQFF.

This clonotype has only a few counts. This chain links TRBV5-1 with TRBJ2-7; 13 bases are a match to TRBD2. CDR1 is SGHRS, CDR2 YFSETQ, per germline. This CDR3 is built from 17 residues. Trimming removed 0 bases from V and 3 bases from J; junction bases left unmatched: 6. CDR3 sequence (DNA): TGCGCCAGCAGCTTGGGACTAGCGGGGGGCCTACTCTACGAGCAGTACTTC. This gives the protein CASSLGLAGGLLYEQYF. The whole variable domain, remainder taken from reference TRBV5-1 and TRBJ2-7, is KAGVTQTPRYLIKTRGQQVTLSCSPISGHRSVSWYQQTPGQGLQFLFEYFSETQRNKGNFPGRFSGRQFSNSRSEMNVSTLELGDSALYLCASSLGLAGGLLYEQYFGPGTRLTVT.

This clonotype turned up a few times. The chain has TRBV29-1 and TRBJ2-5; D ambiguous. Trimming removed 1 base at V and 7 bases at J, with 16 bases between. This CDR3 is built from 14 residues. Germline V lookup: CDR1 SQVTM, CDR2 ANQGSEA. CDR3 region: CSVEVSKPFGTQYF. As DNA, the CDR3 is TGCAGCGTTGAAGTCAGTAAGCCATTCGGGACCCAGTACTTC.

This clonotype was counted only a few times. This rearrangement joins TRBV12-3 or TRBV12-4 to TRBJ2-5; 10 nucleotides agree with TRBD2. The CDR3 has 17 amino acids. Trimming took 5 bases from V and 4 from J; bases not matched to a gene: 13. The CDR3 DNA reads as TGTGCCAGCAGTATTAGGACTAGCGGTCGCCAGGGAGAGACCCAGTACTTC. Its translation: CASSIRTSGRQGETQYF.

This clonotype occurred a few times. The gene calls are TRBV20-1 and TRBJ2-5, with D unresolved. The length of the CDR3 is 11 residues. CDR1 DFQATT and CDR2 SNEGSKA come from the germline V gene (reference sequence). The V end was cut by 4 bases, the J end by 2 bases, with 5 bases between. CDR3 coding DNA: TGCAGTGCTAAGGGTCAAGAGACCCAGTACTTC. Encoded protein: CSAKGQETQYF.